Shown below are 2 T cell receptor beta chains from a single sample sequenced in a study of tumor-infiltrating lymphocytes in primary liver carcinoma. The blood RNA (from unsorted whole blood) was obtained, and germline DNA was also extracted. Researchers generated TCR beta cDNA from roughly 510 ng of total RNA, relying on a constant-region primer. Generation of the TCR beta libraries relied on three nested multiplex PCR rounds using slightly modified ARM-PCR. Investigators reported that the first two PCR rounds, at roughly 10 cycles each, used TRBV1-TRBV30 forward primers with a C-beta reverse primer. TCRdb used MiXCR to reprocess the multiplex PCR reads, holding one entry per CDR3 protein. The sample has 250,000 to 400,000 distinct CDR3 sequences, roughly two thirds seen once; the top ten hold approximately 9%. Sequencing was done on a sample of peripheral blood. The receptors come from a man between 40 and 49 years old with primary liver carcinoma and hepatitis B virus infection.

This clonotype was observed once. No conserved phenylalanine or tryptophan ends this CDR3, so it is likely a read error. It is unclear where the CDR3 begins or ends on the DNA, so no DNA is shown, and the CDR3 is as TCRdb lists it. The chain is built from TRBV11-3 and TRBJ2-2. Germline V lookup: CDR1 SGHNT, CDR2 YENEEA. The length of the CDR3 is 16 amino acids, counting both ends. The CDR3 loop reads CASSPRVAGYTGELFV.

The rearrangement uses TRBV6-1 and TRBJ2-3; D is undetermined. Trimming cost V 5 bases and J 1 base, with 7 bases left between them. There are 13 residues in the CDR3. Germline values: CDR1 MNHNS, CDR2 SASEGT. DNA of the CDR3: TGTGCCAGCAGTTTCAAGGGCACAGATACGCAGTATTTT. Its translation: CASSFKGTDTQYF.